One and the same sample provided the 6 T cell receptor beta chains below, sequenced in a study of blood T cell repertoires in COVID-19. The assay was immunoSEQ multiplex PCR, and TCRdb's table has in-frame clones only and misses some. The table lists roughly 200,000 clones, about 80% of them singletons, with 7.5% to 9% in the top ten. The source material was peripheral blood. These receptors were taken from a woman older than 75 with COVID-19, enrolled during active disease.

V is TRBV5-1 and J is TRBJ2-1, with 13 bases matching TRBD2. V trimming: 4 bases; J trimming: 9 bases; junction bases outside the gene matches: 4. This CDR3 is 14 amino acids long. Germline CDR1 reads SGHRS; CDR2 reads YFSETQ. In DNA form, the CDR3 reads TGCGCCAGCAGCCTCGGACTAGCGGGGGCTGAGCAGTTCTTC. It is translated as CASSLGLAGAEQFF. The entire variable domain, with the rest obtained from reference TRBV5-1 and TRBJ2-1, is as follows: KAGVTQTPRYLIKTRGQQVTLSCSPISGHRSVSWYQQTPGQGLQFLFEYFSETQRNKGNFPGRFSGRQFSNSRSEMNVSTLELGDSALYLCASSLGLAGAEQFFGPGTRLTVL.

The chain carries TRBV5-1 and TRBJ2-3; 10 bases match TRBD2. V dropped 2 bases and J dropped 6; count of bases not matched to a gene: 6. The CDR3 loop spans 15 amino acids. Germline values: CDR1 SGHRS, CDR2 YFSETQ. The CDR3 DNA reads as TGCGCCAGCAGCTTAGGCGGTAGCGGGAGGGATACGCAGTATTTT. This codes for CASSLGGSGRDTQYF. The full variable domain, rest sourced from reference TRBV5-1 and TRBJ2-3, is KAGVTQTPRYLIKTRGQQVTLSCSPISGHRSVSWYQQTPGQGLQFLFEYFSETQRNKGNFPGRFSGRQFSNSRSEMNVSTLELGDSALYLCASSLGGSGRDTQYFGPGTRLTVL.

The V gene is TRBV19, the J gene TRBJ1-5; TRBD1 aligns across 10 bases. CDR1 is LNHDA and CDR2 is SQIVND in the germline V gene (reference sequence). The CDR3 has 18 residues. V lost 6 bases and J lost 1; bases outside the gene matches: 12. CDR3 sequence: CASSAKTGGLGSNQPQHF. The CDR3 coding sequence is TGTGCCAGTAGCGCAAAGACAGGGGGCCTGGGGAGCAATCAGCCCCAGCATTTT.

This chain links TRBV7-2 with TRBJ2-7; 8 bases match TRBD2. V was pared by 1 base and J by 5 bases, with 7 bases of the junction left unmatched. This CDR3 comprises 15 residues. Germline V gene data show CDR1 as SGHTA and CDR2 as FQGNSA. CDR3 nucleotide sequence: TGTGCCAGCAGCTTAGTAGCGGGGCCTTCGAACGAGCAGTACTTC. Its protein product is CASSLVAGPSNEQYF.

This rearrangement joins TRBV10-2 to TRBJ1-1, with a weak D call TRBD1 (6 bases). Trimming left V 2 bases short and J 6 bases short, with 7 bases between. CDR1 is WSHSY, CDR2 SAAADI, per germline. The CDR3 consists of 12 residues. This chain's CDR3 is CASSEKGAEAFF. CDR3 DNA: TGCGCCAGCAGTGAGAAGGGGGCTGAAGCTTTCTTT.

CDR3 sequence: CASSSYQGPNSPLHF. The CDR3 DNA sequence: TGTGCCAGCAGCTCCTATCAGGGCCCCAATTCACCCCTCCACTTT. The rearrangement uses TRBV5-4 and TRBJ1-6; TRBD1 might be the D (5 bases). V shed 3 bases and J shed 7 bases, with 14 bases lying between them. From germline, CDR1 is SGHNT and CDR2 YYREEE (reference sequence). This CDR3 has 15 residues.